This T cell receptor (beta chain) was identified in a study of neoadjuvant anti-PD-1 for oral cavity cancer. The CDR3 has 15 amino acids. The V end was cut by 11 bases, the J end by 2 bases, with 16 bases between. Germline lookup yields CDR1 MGHDK and CDR2 SYGVNS. Blood libraries mostly used roughly 500 ng genomic DNA, six replicates each. Clones were sequenced by immunoSEQ multiplex PCR, and TCRdb holds only the in-frame ones, with some missing. The sample records approximately 83,000 clones, about 80% being singletons. The J gene is TRBJ2-6, the V gene TRBV25-1; D possibly corresponds to TRBD1 (6 bases). The sequence came from a person aged 40-85 years with oral cavity squamous cell carcinoma. The sample consisted of PBMCs, taken before nivolumab (anti-PD-1) treatment. For the CDR3, the DNA is TGTGCCGCAGGGGAAAGGGGAACTGGGGCCAACGTCCTGACTTTC. This encodes CAAGERGTGANVLTF.